These T cell receptor beta chains were read from a single sample in a study of cytomegalovirus exposure and HLA in healthy donors. The repertoire was sequenced with immunoSEQ multiplex PCR; TCRdb's copy has only in-frame clones and lacks some. The sample has approximately 160,000 clones, 77% seen once. The sequenced sample was PBMCs. The receptors shown here come from a woman aged 40-49 years in good health and CMV-seropositive. CDR3s include the opening cysteine and the closing phenylalanine or tryptophan. A D gene is named only where the DNA matches it firmly. Only part of the rows carry a size: once, few, many, or a class if the clone is expanded.

clone_size	v_call	d_call	j_call	cdr3_aa	cdr3_nt
NA	TRBV7-2	NA	TRBJ1-5	CASSLGLPNQPQHF	TGTGCCAGCAGCCTAGGACTTCCCAATCAGCCCCAGCATTTT
NA	TRBV5-8	TRBD1	TRBJ2-2	CASSRDRGEFPGELFF	TGTGCCAGCAGCCGTGACAGGGGAGAATTTCCCGGGGAGCTGTTTTTT
few	TRBV2	NA	TRBJ2-2	CASSATGANTGELFF	TGTGCCAGCAGCGCGACAGGAGCGAACACCGGGGAGCTGTTTTTT
NA	TRBV5-1	TRBD2	TRBJ2-5	CASSLEGLVYQETQYF	TGCGCCAGCAGCTTGGAAGGACTAGTGTACCAAGAGACCCAGTACTTC
NA	TRBV19	TRBD1	TRBJ2-5	CASSTDRAQETQYF	TGTGCCAGTAGTACGGACAGGGCCCAAGAGACCCAGTACTTC
NA	TRBV12-5	TRBD1	TRBJ1-1	CASGGTGRITEAFF	TGTGCTAGTGGGGGGACAGGCCGGATCACTGAAGCTTTCTTT
NA	TRBV7-2	NA	TRBJ2-6	CASSQGGSGANVLTF	TGTGCCAGCAGCCAAGGAGGGTCTGGGGCCAACGTCCTGACTTTC
NA	TRBV6-5	TRBD1	TRBJ1-2	CASSKGQGGVGYTF	TGTGCCAGCAGTAAGGGACAGGGTGGTGTTGGCTACACCTTC
few	TRBV9	TRBD2	TRBJ2-3	CASSEGLAGSADTQYF	TGTGCCAGCAGCGAGGGACTAGCGGGTAGTGCGGATACGCAGTATTTT
NA	TRBV19	TRBD1	TRBJ1-5	CASSILAGGNQPQHF	TGTGCCAGTAGTATATTGGCAGGGGGGAATCAGCCCCAGCATTTT
NA	TRBV18	TRBD2	TRBJ2-3	CASSPLRGGADTQYF	TGTGCCAGCTCACCCCTCCGGGGGGGGGCAGATACGCAGTATTTT
NA	TRBV7-2	TRBD2	TRBJ2-1	CASSSSGLAGTNEQFF	TGTGCCAGCAGCTCGTCCGGTCTAGCGGGGACCAATGAGCAGTTCTTC
NA	TRBV5-5	NA	TRBJ1-2	CASSSTGLANYGYTF	TGTGCCAGCAGCTCAACAGGGCTAGCTAACTATGGCTACACCTTC
NA	TRBV28	NA	TRBJ2-1	CASTPRPTSYNEQFF	TGTGCCAGCACCCCCCGTCCTACCTCCTACAATGAGCAGTTCTTC
NA	TRBV25-1	TRBD2	TRBJ2-7	CASSDSGGAGEQYF	TGTGCCAGCAGTGATAGCGGGGGAGCAGGCGAGCAGTACTTC
once	TRBV10-2	NA	TRBJ2-1	CASSGASLRNEQFF	TGCGCCAGCAGTGGGGCGTCGCTAAGAAATGAGCAGTTCTTC
NA	TRBV25-1	NA	TRBJ2-7	CASSEYRGDGDEQYF	TGTGCCAGCAGTGAATATCGGGGTGATGGGGACGAGCAGTACTTC
few	TRBV7-2	NA	TRBJ2-5	CASSRLQETQYF	TGTGCCAGCAGCCGACTGCAAGAGACCCAGTACTTC
NA	TRBV7-9	TRBD1	TRBJ1-2	CASSSDRGRLGYTF	TGTGCCAGCAGCTCAGACAGGGGGCGACTAGGCTACACCTTC
few	TRBV6-5	NA	TRBJ1-2	CASRPDLGYGYTF	TGTGCCAGCAGACCGGACTTGGGTTATGGCTACACCTTC
NA	TRBV7-6	NA	TRBJ1-1	CASSLGGQNTEAFF	TGTGCCAGCAGCTTAGGGGGACAGAACACTGAAGCTTTCTTT
NA	TRBV4-1	TRBD1	TRBJ2-5	CASSQGQGAGGETQYF	TGCGCCAGCAGCCAAGGACAGGGGGCTGGAGGAGAGACCCAGTACTTC
NA	TRBV7-2	TRBD2	TRBJ2-3	CASSFLAGEGTDTQYF	TGTGCCAGCAGCTTTTTGGCGGGAGAGGGGACAGATACGCAGTATTTT
NA	TRBV5-1	TRBD1	TRBJ2-5	CASSLDHRGGFGAETQYF	TGCGCCAGCAGCTTGGATCATCGAGGGGGCTTCGGGGCAGAGACCCAGTACTTC
NA	TRBV10-2	NA	TRBJ1-1	CARTPRVWVRNTEAFF	TGCGCCAGGACTCCCCGGGTGTGGGTACGGAACACTGAAGCTTTCTTT
NA	TRBV27	NA	TRBJ2-7	CASSPSTGPPYEQYF	TGTGCCAGCAGTCCCTCTACAGGTCCACCCTACGAGCAGTACTTC
NA	TRBV19	TRBD2	TRBJ2-3	CASSIVGTSGRNTDTQYF	TGTGCCAGTAGTATAGTAGGGACTAGCGGGAGAAACACAGATACGCAGTATTTT
NA	TRBV25-1	NA	TRBJ2-7	CASTGNSYEQYF	TGTGCCAGCACAGGTAACTCCTACGAGCAGTACTTC
NA	TRBV7-6	TRBD1	TRBJ1-5	CASSAYRGEVPQHF	TGTGCCAGCAGCGCCTACAGGGGTGAGGTACCCCAGCATTTT
NA	TRBV6-5	TRBD2	TRBJ2-3	CASSYRSGGPNTQYF	TGTGCCAGCAGTTATCGTTCGGGGGGGCCGAATACGCAGTATTTT
NA	TRBV7-9	NA	TRBJ1-2	CSTEGGMDGYTF	TGTTCCACTGAAGGAGGGATGGATGGCTACACCTTC
NA	TRBV10-2	TRBD1	TRBJ2-6	CASIPPQGAGGANVLTF	TGCGCCAGCATCCCCCCCCAGGGGGCGGGTGGGGCCAACGTCCTGACTTTC
NA	TRBV30	NA	TRBJ1-5	CAWSARDQPQHF	TGTGCCTGGAGTGCACGGGATCAGCCCCAGCATTTT
NA	TRBV6-5	NA	TRBJ1-2	CASSGHRDKTYGYTF	TGTGCCAGCAGTGGTCATAGGGACAAAACCTATGGCTACACCTTC
NA	TRBV6-5	NA	TRBJ1-5	CASSDIQPQHF	TGTGCCAGCAGCGACATTCAGCCCCAGCATTTT
NA	TRBV6-1	NA	TRBJ1-1	CASRLDNYISPEAFF	TGTGCCAGCAGACTGGACAATTACATAAGCCCTGAAGCTTTCTTT
NA	TRBV5-6	NA	TRBJ1-3	CASSGGQGSSGNTIYF	TGTGCCAGCAGCGGTGGCCAGGGGAGTTCAGGAAACACCATATATTTT
NA	TRBV5-1	NA	TRBJ2-1	CASSLDRGGEQFF	TGCGCCAGCAGCTTGGACAGGGGGGGTGAGCAGTTCTTC
NA	TRBV7-2	NA	TRBJ2-1	CASSPVPVYNEQFF	TGTGCCAGCAGCCCCGTCCCCGTTTACAATGAGCAGTTCTTC
NA	TRBV6-6	TRBD2	TRBJ2-7	CASAGTSLTYEQYF	TGTGCCAGCGCCGGGACTAGCTTAACCTACGAGCAGTACTTC
NA	TRBV18	TRBD2	TRBJ2-1	CASSPRAGGDEQFF	TGTGCCAGCTCACCAAGAGCGGGGGGGGATGAGCAGTTCTTC
NA	TRBV7-9	NA	TRBJ1-1	CASSLVGANTEAFF	TGTGCCAGCAGCTTAGTGGGGGCGAACACTGAAGCTTTCTTT
NA	TRBV10-1	TRBD2	TRBJ2-1	CASSVAGGGYNEQFF	TGCGCCAGCAGTGTGGCCGGGGGGGGGTACAATGAGCAGTTCTTC
NA	TRBV7-2	TRBD1	TRBJ2-5	CASRKQGMQRETQYF	TGTGCCAGCAGGAAACAGGGGATGCAGAGAGAGACCCAGTACTTC